This TCR beta chain was obtained from a study of sequential checkpoint blockade in melanoma (dated by TCRdb to between 2018 and 2021). Context from the whole study: In a 1:1 randomization, patients received either first-line nivolumab then ipilimumab (arm A) or ipilimumab then nivolumab (arm B). Both trial sequences were followed by maintenance nivolumab. Paper-wide results and their limitations: Validation of the response-prediction model combining TCR metrics and mutation burden is needed in larger, independent patient cohorts.

In this sample, this clone turned up a few times. What antigen it recognizes has not been identified. Base qualities are not recorded, but no much larger clone differs from it by a single base. The immunoSEQ Assay was used to immunosequence TCRbeta CDR3 regions from genomic DNA. Prior to high-throughput sequencing, genomic DNA was amplified by bias-controlled multiplex PCR. The original pipeline was this. To quantify the absolute abundance of each unique TCRbeta CDR3 region, the sequences were collapsed and filtered. Clonality, defined as 1 minus Pielou's evenness, was calculated using only productive rearrangements. A previously published method was used to identify clones with significantly greater frequencies in on-treatment samples than in baseline samples. The table comes from immuneACCESS by way of TCRdb, which keeps in-frame sequences with V and J called. Part of the clones is missing from these tables; in studies checked, under half for an unresolved V gene and the rest for unknown reasons. V, J and clone size reflect that table, while D and trimming were determined from the DNA. In all, the sample holds 13,000 or so clones, and roughly four fifths of those were seen once. Around a quarter of the sample belongs to the ten largest clones.

From the germline V gene, CDR1 is MNHEY and CDR2 is SVGAGI. V ends up 2 bases short and J 1 base short, with an unmatched junction base count of 3. The CDR3 holds 15 amino acids from the cysteine to the phenylalanine. The CDR3 DNA has 45 bases and is translated from base 1. Read against the paper, the sample's treatment or condition label means: randomized to nivolumab then ipilimumab (arm A) or the reverse (arm B). None of the patients in the trial had previously been given DNA-damaging chemotherapy. Live CD3+CD8+ cells negative for CD19 and CD56 were sorted from thawed PBMCs on a FACS Aria II flow cytometer. Samples came from patients with melanoma in CheckMate 064, a randomized, open-label phase II trial of sequential checkpoint blockade. Peripheral blood mononuclear cells were obtained through leukapheresis, purified using Ficoll-Paque, and frozen in human serum containing about 9.3% DMSO. Purity of sorted blood CD3+CD8+ cells was verified at >98% immediately after sorting, followed by DNA extraction.

The receptor chain draws on TRBV6-5 and TRBJ1-1, with 8 central nucleotides matching TRBD1. The sample consisted of CD8+ T cells sorted from blood (inferred from file names), taken from a patient given nivolumab and ipilimumab in sequence. This TCR was recovered from a human donor with melanoma. The CDR3 protein is CASSYLRGRNTEAFF. At the DNA level, the sequence is TGTGCCAGCAGTTACCTCAGGGGGCGGAACACTGAAGCTTTCTTT.